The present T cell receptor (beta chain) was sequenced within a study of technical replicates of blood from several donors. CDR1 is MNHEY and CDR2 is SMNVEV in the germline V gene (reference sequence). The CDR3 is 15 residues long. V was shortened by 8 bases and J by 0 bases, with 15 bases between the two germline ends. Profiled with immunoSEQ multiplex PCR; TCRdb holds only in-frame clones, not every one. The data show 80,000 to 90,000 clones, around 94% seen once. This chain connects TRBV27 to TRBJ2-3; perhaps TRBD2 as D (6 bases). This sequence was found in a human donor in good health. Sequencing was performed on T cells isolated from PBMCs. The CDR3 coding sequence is TGTGCCAGCGCAATAGCGGACCCTAGCACAGATACGCAGTATTTT. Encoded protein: CASAIADPSTDTQYF.